One T cell receptor (beta chain) is described in this entry. This clonotype was counted ten times or more. Its antigen target is currently unknown. The record has no base qualities; no much larger clone is one base away. This record comes from a study of T-cell reconstitution after alpha-beta-depleted transplantation in children (dated by TCRdb to about 2016). Study-level background: Using TCR repertoire profiling, the study quantitatively followed how T-cell immune reconstitution unfolded in children after TCRalphabeta/CD19-depleted allogeneic hematopoietic cell transplantation.

The CDR3 measures 15 amino acids from cysteine to phenylalanine. The sequence is cut down to CDR3 DNA, 45 bases in frame from base 1. Reading the germline V gene gives CDR1 MNHEY and CDR2 SVGEGT. V lost 6 bases and J lost 2 bases, and the count of bases not matched to a germline gene is 6. Libraries were prepared through PCR. TCRdb records Illumina HiSeq 2500 as the sequencer. TCR libraries were prepared with molecular barcoding, using unique molecular identifiers to normalize TCRbeta repertoire quantification. Using fastp at Q25 and MiXCR, TCRdb reprocessed the public reads and kept productive beta chains. Every CDR3 protein is listed once, alongside the most common genes and DNA of its rows. This sample gives hundreds of thousands of distinct CDR3 sequences in total; 16% of them show up just once. Around 0.96% of the sample rests with the top ten.

This clonotype was obtained from a human donor who donated a stem cell graft to a child with acute myeloid leukemia. The chain is made from TRBV6-2 or TRBV6-3 and TRBJ2-1; TRBD2 agrees with 8 junctional bases. Sequencing used PBMCs from the stem cell graft donor, obtained from the stem cell graft. Here is the DNA: TGTGCCAGCAGCCCCCGGGGGGGCGCCTACAATGAGCAGTTCTTC. It is translated as CASSPRGGAYNEQFF.